The 17 T cell receptor beta chains below were found in one sample sequenced in a study of cytomegalovirus exposure and HLA in healthy donors. The PCR contained 60 Vbeta and 13 Jbeta primers. Data came from immunoSEQ multiplex PCR; TCRdb stores just in-frame clones and leaves some out. The sample consists of over 90,000 clones, approximately 74% of them appearing once. Specimen: PBMCs. All receptors derive from an older woman in good health and CMV-seropositive.

V usage is TRBV7-3 and J usage is TRBJ1-1, with D possibly being TRBD1 (5 bases). This CDR3 region has 14 residues. CDR1 SGHTA and CDR2 FQGTGA come from the germline V gene. With 2 bases removed from V and 5 bases from J, the gap between germline ends came to 12 bases. CDR3 in DNA: TGTGCCAGCAGCTTACAGGGTTCGCAGACTGAAGCTTTCTTT. Translating gives CASSLQGSQTEAFF. Using reference TRBV7-3 and TRBJ1-1 for the parts outside the CDR3, the full variable domain is GAGVSQTPSNKVTEKGKYVELRCDPISGHTALYWYRQSLGQGPEFLIYFQGTGAADDSGLPNDRFFAVRPEGSVSTLKIQRTERGDSAVYLCASSLQGSQTEAFFGQGTRLTVV.

CDR3 amino acids: CASSISTQGLYEQYF. The DNA of the CDR3 is TGTGCCAGCAGTATTTCGACTCAGGGTCTCTACGAGCAGTACTTC. This chain joins TRBV6-1 and TRBJ2-7; tentatively, D is TRBD1 (5 bases). The CDR3 contains 15 residues. V dropped 5 bases and J dropped 3 bases, with 17 bases sitting between them. Looked up from germline, CDR1 is MNHNS and CDR2 is SASEGT.

CDR3 amino acids: CASSEQGVTGELFF. The CDR3, as DNA: TGTGCCAGCAGTGAACAGGGGGTCACCGGGGAGCTGTTTTTT. V usage is TRBV6-1 and J usage is TRBJ2-2; 7 bases are shared with TRBD1. There are 14 residues in the CDR3. With V trimmed by 2 bases and J by 4 bases, 1 base remained unmatched. Germline V gene sequence: CDR1 MNHNS, CDR2 SASEGT.

The chain is built from TRBV7-2 and TRBJ2-7, with 9 bases matching TRBD1. The germline V gene has CDR1 SGHTA and CDR2 FQGNSA. V was pared by 5 bases and J by 5 bases, with 7 bases of the junction left unmatched. The CDR3 length is 14 residues. CDR3 sequence: CASSPDRGRNEQYF. The CDR3 DNA reads as TGTGCCAGCAGCCCGGACAGGGGTAGAAACGAGCAGTACTTC.

V gene TRBV4-2 combines with J gene TRBJ1-4; perhaps TRBD1 as D (6 bases). Germline V lookup: CDR1 LGHNA, CDR2 YNFKEQ. Trimming left V 4 bases short and J 0 bases short, with 15 bases between. This CDR3 region has 17 residues. CDR3 residues: CASSPPGQIATNEKLFF. CDR3 nucleotides: TGTGCCAGCAGCCCACCGGGACAAATTGCAACTAATGAAAAACTGTTTTTT.

This chain uses TRBV28 with TRBJ2-6; no definite D call. The CDR3 runs to 12 residues. The V gene's germline CDR1 is MDHEN and CDR2 SYDVKM. V shed 5 bases and J shed 8 bases, with 7 bases lying between them. CDR3 DNA sequence: TGTGCCAGCAGTCCTCTATCCAACGTCCTGACTTTC. Protein: CASSPLSNVLTF.

This chain links TRBV21-1 with TRBJ2-3; the table's TRBD1 call for D was not verified on the DNA. TRBV21-1 is a pseudogene. The CDR3 has 16 amino acids. DNA for the CDR3: TGTGCCAGCAGCTCGCGACAGGGTATCAATTCAGATACGCAGTATTTT. This codes for CASSSRQGINSDTQYF.

The chain has TRBV5-1 and TRBJ2-7; 10 nucleotides align to TRBD1. CDR1 is SGHRS, CDR2 YFSETQ, per germline. The CDR3 sequence is 14 residues long. Trimming removed 5 bases from V and 3 bases from J; junction bases left unmatched: 5. The CDR3 coding sequence is TGCGCCAGCAGACGGACAGGGGGTATCTACGAGCAGTACTTC. Protein product: CASRRTGGIYEQYF.

The gene calls are TRBV1 and TRBJ2-7; the listed D gene, TRBD1, was not tested against the DNA. TRBV1 has pseudogene status. The CDR3 spans 17 residues. The CDR3 loop reads CTSSQDKRQGPSYEQYF. The CDR3 DNA reads as TGCACCAGCAGCCAAGATAAGAGGCAGGGCCCATCCTACGAGCAGTACTTC.

The CDR3 nucleotides read TGTGCCAGCAGCCCGAGGACAGGGGATAAGACCGGGGAGCTGTTTTTT. It specifies CASSPRTGDKTGELFF. The rearrangement joins TRBV9 to TRBJ2-2; the match to TRBD1 covers 9 bases. The germline CDR1 and CDR2 sequences are SGDLS and YYNGEE. Losses at the gene ends were 4 bases for V and 5 bases for J; bases not matched to a gene: 9. The length of the CDR3 is 16 residues.

In DNA form, the CDR3 reads TGCGCCAGCAGTTGGACAGGGGGCAGTTCCTACGAGCAGTACTTC. Its protein product is CASSWTGGSSYEQYF. The rearrangement links TRBV5-1 to TRBJ2-7, with 11 nucleotides matching TRBD1. The CDR3 sequence is 15 residues long. V shed 5 bases and J 1 base; nucleotides not matched to a gene: 5. Germline CDR1 and CDR2: SGHRS and YFSETQ.

The rearrangement links TRBV29-1 to TRBJ2-1, with a weak D call TRBD1 (6 bases). Looked up from germline, CDR1 is SQVTM and CDR2 is ANQGSEA. The CDR3 loop spans 14 amino acids. The ends were cut back, 5 bases at V and 6 bases at J, with 17 bases in the middle. CDR3 loop: CSVLWAGASNEQFF. CDR3 coding DNA: TGCAGCGTTCTTTGGGCAGGGGCCAGCAATGAGCAGTTCTTC.

The chain links TRBV6-6 to TRBJ2-7; D is unresolved. The germline gives CDR1 MNHNY, CDR2 SVGAGI (reference sequence). The CDR3 length is 11 residues. The V and J ends lost 6 bases and 6 bases respectively, with 9 bases between them. The CDR3 protein is CASSLGGEQYF. CDR3 sequence (DNA): TGTGCCAGCAGCCTAGGTGGCGAGCAGTACTTC.

CDR3 protein: CASSPTTGGLSFVQYF. CDR3 bases: TGTGCCAGCAGTCCGACGACGGGGGGTTTAAGTTTTGTGCAGTACTTC. This chain joins TRBV27 and TRBJ2-7; 7 bases are shared with TRBD2. The trim removed 5 bases at V and 9 bases at J, leaving 19 bases unmatched. The germline V gene encodes CDR1 MNHEY and CDR2 SMNVEV (reference sequence). This CDR3 spans 16 amino acids.

CDR3 sequence (DNA): TGTGCCAGCAGTGAAGCAGGACGGGGTCAGCCCCAGCATTTT. It yields the protein CASSEAGRGQPQHF. This rearrangement joins TRBV2 to TRBJ1-5; the D is unclear. The CDR3 runs to 14 residues. The ends were cut back, 0 bases at V and 6 bases at J, with 9 bases in the middle. CDR1 and CDR2 from the germline V gene are SNHLY and FYNNEI.

The chain is built from TRBV6-6 and TRBJ2-6, with TRBD1 matching 7 bases. V shed 4 bases and J 2 bases; nucleotides not matched to a gene: 2. CDR1 is MNHNY, CDR2 SVGAGI, per germline (reference sequence). The CDR3 is 15 residues long. The CDR3 DNA is TGTGCCAGCAGTTCGACAGGGACTGGGGCCAACGTCCTGACTTTC. Translating it yields CASSSTGTGANVLTF.

This clone was picked up one time. The V and J genes are TRBV11-2 and TRBJ1-5, with D possibly TRBD1 on 5 matching bases. V lost 2 bases and J 4 bases, leaving 12 bases between the germline ends. The CDR3 loop spans 15 amino acids. Germline CDR1 is SGHAT and CDR2 is FQNNGV. CDR3 nucleotide sequence: TGTGCCAGCAGCTTAACGGACGGGGGGAATCAGCCCCAGCATTTT. Amino acid sequence: CASSLTDGGNQPQHF. Together with reference TRBV11-2 and TRBJ1-5, the CDR3 gives the full variable domain: EAGVAQSPRYKIIEKRQSVAFWCNPISGHATLYWYQQILGQGPKLLIQFQNNGVVDDSQLPKDRFSAERLKGVDSTLKIQPAKLEDSAVYLCASSLTDGGNQPQHFGDGTRLSIL.